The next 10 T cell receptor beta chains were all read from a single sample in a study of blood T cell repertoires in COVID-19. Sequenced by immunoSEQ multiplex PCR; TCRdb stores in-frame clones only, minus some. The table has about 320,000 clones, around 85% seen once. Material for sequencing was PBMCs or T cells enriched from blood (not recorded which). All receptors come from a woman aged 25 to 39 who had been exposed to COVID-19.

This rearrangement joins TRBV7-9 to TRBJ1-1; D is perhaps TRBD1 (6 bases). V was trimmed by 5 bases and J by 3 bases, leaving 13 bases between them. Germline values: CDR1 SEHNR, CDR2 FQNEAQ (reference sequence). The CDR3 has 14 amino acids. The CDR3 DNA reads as TGTGCCAGCAGCGAGGTCGCAGGGGACACTGAAGCTTTCTTT. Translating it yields CASSEVAGDTEAFF.

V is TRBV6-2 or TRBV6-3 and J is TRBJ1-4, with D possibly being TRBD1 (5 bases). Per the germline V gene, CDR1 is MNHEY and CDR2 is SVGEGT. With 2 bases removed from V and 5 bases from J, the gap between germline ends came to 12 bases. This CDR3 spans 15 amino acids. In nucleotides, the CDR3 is TGTGCCAGCAGTTACCTCGGGGGGAGAAATGAAAAACTGTTTTTT. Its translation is CASSYLGGRNEKLFF.

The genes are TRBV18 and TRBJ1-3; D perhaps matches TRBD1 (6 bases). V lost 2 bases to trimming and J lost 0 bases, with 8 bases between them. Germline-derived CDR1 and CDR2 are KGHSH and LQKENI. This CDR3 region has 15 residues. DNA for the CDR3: TGTGCCAGCTCACCAGTCAGGGGCTCTGGAAACACCATATATTTT. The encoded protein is CASSPVRGSGNTIYF. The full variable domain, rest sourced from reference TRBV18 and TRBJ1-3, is NAGVMQNPRHLVRRRGQEARLRCSPMKGHSHVYWYRQLPEEGLKFMVYLQKENIIDESGMPKERFSAEFPKEGPSILRIQQVVRGDSAAYFCASSPVRGSGNTIYFGEGSWLTVV.

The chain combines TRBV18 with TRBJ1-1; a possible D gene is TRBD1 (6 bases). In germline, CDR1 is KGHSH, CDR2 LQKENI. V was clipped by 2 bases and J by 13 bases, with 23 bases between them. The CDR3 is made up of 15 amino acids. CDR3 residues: CASSPLERQGGGYFF. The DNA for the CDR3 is TGTGCCAGCTCACCATTGGAAAGGCAGGGCGGGGGCTATTTCTTT.

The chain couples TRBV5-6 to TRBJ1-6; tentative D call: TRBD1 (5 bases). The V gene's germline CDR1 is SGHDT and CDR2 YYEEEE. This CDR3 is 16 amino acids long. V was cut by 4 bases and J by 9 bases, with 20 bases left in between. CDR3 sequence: CASSGGVTPQISPLHF. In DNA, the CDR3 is TGTGCCAGCAGCGGGGGGGTGACCCCGCAAATTTCACCCCTCCACTTT.

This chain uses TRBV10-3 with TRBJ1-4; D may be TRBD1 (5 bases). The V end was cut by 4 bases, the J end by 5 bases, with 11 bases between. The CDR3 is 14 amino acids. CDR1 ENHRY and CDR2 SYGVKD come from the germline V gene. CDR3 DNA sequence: TGTGCCATCAGTGCCCCGGGGGTGAATGAAAAACTGTTTTTT. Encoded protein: CAISAPGVNEKLFF.

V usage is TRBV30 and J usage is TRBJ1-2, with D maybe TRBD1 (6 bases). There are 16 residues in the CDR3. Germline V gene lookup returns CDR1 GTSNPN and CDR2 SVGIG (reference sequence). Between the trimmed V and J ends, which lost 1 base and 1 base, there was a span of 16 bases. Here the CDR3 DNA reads TGTGCCTGGAGTGAGGGAAAGGGGGTGCTTAACTATGGCTACACCTTC. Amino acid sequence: CAWSEGKGVLNYGYTF.

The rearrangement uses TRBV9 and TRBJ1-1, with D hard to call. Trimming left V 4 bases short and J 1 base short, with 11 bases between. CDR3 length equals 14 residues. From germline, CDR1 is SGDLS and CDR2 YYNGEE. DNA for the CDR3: TGTGCCAGCAGCTCTAATACAGCGAACACTGAAGCTTTCTTT. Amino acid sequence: CASSSNTANTEAFF.

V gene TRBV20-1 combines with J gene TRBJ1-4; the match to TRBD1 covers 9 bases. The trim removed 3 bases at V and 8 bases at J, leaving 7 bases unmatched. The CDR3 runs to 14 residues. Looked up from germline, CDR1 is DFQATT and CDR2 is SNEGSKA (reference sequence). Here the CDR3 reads CSASLQGASEKLFF. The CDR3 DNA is TGCAGTGCTAGTCTACAGGGGGCCAGCGAAAAACTGTTTTTT.

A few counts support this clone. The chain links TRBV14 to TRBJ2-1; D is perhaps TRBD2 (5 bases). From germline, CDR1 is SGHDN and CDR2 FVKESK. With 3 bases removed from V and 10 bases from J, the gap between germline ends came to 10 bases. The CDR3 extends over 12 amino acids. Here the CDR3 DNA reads TGTGCCAGCAGCCAGGGAGCTAAAGAGCAGTTCTTC. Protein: CASSQGAKEQFF.